Described below is a single T cell receptor (beta chain) sequence and its context. The data are from a study of blood T cell repertoires in COVID-19. The overall study: Samples came from the United States, Italy and Spain, spanning acute and convalescent COVID-19.

TCRdb's copy holds only in-frame clones and misses some; the assay was immunoSEQ multiplex PCR. The sample includes about 210,000 clones, 80% of them seen just once. Unmatched junction bases numbered 7, after V lost 7 bases and J lost 8 bases. The germline V gene encodes CDR1 SQVTM and CDR2 ANQGSEA. This CDR3 is 12 amino acids long. This clonotype was sampled from a man aged 25-45 years with acute COVID-19. Input material: PBMCs or T cells enriched from blood (not recorded which). The chain has TRBV29-1 and TRBJ2-1; 8 nucleotides match TRBD2. CDR3 sequence (DNA): TGCAGCGGACAGCGGGGGTCCGATGAGCAGTTCTTC. This translates into CSGQRGSDEQFF.